This T cell receptor beta chain was retrieved from a study of cytomegalovirus exposure and HLA in healthy donors. The primer mix had 60 Vbeta and 13 Jbeta primers. Assay: immunoSEQ multiplex PCR; the TCRdb copy retains only in-frame clones and omits some. Of approximately 150,000 clones detected, under 70% appear once; the ten largest clones hold about 3%. This clone has only one observation. This CDR3 comprises 17 residues. Trimming pared 5 bases from V and 0 bases from J, leaving 20 bases between. The V gene's germline CDR1 is SGHAT and CDR2 FQNNGV. The TCR originated in a woman aged 25 to 39 in good health and CMV-seropositive. The specimen was PBMCs. The rearrangement links TRBV11-2 to TRBJ2-7; TRBD2 might be the D (6 bases). In nucleotides, the CDR3 is TGTGCCAGCAGCCATATGCGTGCGGGACGGTCCTCCTACGAGCAGTACTTC. Translation gives CASSHMRAGRSSYEQYF. Complete variable domain (other parts from reference TRBV11-2 and TRBJ2-7): EAGVAQSPRYKIIEKRQSVAFWCNPISGHATLYWYQQILGQGPKLLIQFQNNGVVDDSQLPKDRFSAERLKGVDSTLKIQPAKLEDSAVYLCASSHMRAGRSSYEQYFGPGTRLTVT.